This T cell receptor beta chain stems from a study of beta chain features in type 1 diabetes. Study-level findings and limits: For Type 1 diabetes patients, all four CD4+ subsets carried TCRB CDR3s that were moderately but significantly shorter. VDJ junctions sequenced from type 1 diabetes patients showed fewer insertions and more deletions.

Of the isolated RNA, all was reverse transcribed, and so the sequenced material was expressed TCRB transcripts. Profiling relied on immunoSEQ multiplex PCR, and the TCRdb table lists in-frame clones only, not all of them. This table holds about 930,000 clones, 17% found once. The CDR3 sequence is 13 residues long. Trimming stripped 5 bases from V and 7 bases from J, with 15 bases between. The germline V gene encodes CDR1 MDHEN and CDR2 SYDVKM. As regards this clone: The antigen remains undetermined.

The chain recombines TRBV28 with TRBJ2-7, with D hard to call. The TCR originated in a woman younger than 35 in good health. Sequenced: naive CD4+ T cells from blood. The CDR3 DNA reads TGTGCCAGCAGTCCGCTCACGAATTGGGAGCAGTACTTC. Residues: CASSPLTNWEQYF.